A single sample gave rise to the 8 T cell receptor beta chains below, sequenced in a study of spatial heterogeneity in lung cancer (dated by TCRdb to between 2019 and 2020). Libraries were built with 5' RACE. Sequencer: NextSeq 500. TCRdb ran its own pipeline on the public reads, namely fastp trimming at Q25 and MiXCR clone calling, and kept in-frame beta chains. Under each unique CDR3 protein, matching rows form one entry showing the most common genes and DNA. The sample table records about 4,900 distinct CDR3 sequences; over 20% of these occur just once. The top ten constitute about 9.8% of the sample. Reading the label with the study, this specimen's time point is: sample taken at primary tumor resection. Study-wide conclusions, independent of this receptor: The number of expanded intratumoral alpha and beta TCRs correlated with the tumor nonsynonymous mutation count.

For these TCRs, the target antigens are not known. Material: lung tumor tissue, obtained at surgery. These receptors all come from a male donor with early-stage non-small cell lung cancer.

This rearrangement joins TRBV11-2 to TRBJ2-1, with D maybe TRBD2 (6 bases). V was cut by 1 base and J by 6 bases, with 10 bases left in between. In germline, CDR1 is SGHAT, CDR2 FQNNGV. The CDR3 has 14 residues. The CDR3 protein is CASSLVSSGNEQFF. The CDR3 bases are TGTGCCAGCAGCTTAGTTAGTAGCGGCAATGAGCAGTTCTTC.

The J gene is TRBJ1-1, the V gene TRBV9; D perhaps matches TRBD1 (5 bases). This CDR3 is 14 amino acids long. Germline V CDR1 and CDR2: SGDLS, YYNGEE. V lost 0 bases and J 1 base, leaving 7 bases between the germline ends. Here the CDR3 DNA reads TGTGCCAGCAGCGTAGGACAGCGGAACACTGAAGCTTTCTTT. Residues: CASSVGQRNTEAFF.

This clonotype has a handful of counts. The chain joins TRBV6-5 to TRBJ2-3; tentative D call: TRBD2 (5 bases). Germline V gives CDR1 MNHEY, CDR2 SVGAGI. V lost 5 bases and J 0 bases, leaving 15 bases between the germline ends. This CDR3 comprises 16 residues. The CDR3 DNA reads TGTGCCAGCAGTAACCTTCAGCGGATTAGCACAGATACGCAGTATTTT. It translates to CASSNLQRISTDTQYF.

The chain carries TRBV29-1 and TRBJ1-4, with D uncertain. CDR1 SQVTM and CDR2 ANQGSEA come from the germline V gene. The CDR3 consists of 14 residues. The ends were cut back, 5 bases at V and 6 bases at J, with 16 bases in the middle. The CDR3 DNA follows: TGCAGCGTTCGGCAGGATAGTAGAGATGAAAAACTGTTTTTT. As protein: CSVRQDSRDEKLFF.

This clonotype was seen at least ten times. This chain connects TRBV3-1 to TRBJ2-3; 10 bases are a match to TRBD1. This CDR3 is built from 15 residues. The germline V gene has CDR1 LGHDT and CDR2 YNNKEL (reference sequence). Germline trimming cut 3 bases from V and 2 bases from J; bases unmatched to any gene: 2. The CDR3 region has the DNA TGTGCCAGCAGCCAGGGACAGGGGTTCACAGATACGCAGTATTTT. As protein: CASSQGQGFTDTQYF.

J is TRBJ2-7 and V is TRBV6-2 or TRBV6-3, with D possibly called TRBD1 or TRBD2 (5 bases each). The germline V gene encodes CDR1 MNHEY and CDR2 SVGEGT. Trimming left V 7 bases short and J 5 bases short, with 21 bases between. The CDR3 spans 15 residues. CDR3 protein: CASNTPSTGANEQYF. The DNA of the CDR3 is TGTGCCAGCAATACCCCTTCCACCGGGGCCAACGAGCAGTACTTC.

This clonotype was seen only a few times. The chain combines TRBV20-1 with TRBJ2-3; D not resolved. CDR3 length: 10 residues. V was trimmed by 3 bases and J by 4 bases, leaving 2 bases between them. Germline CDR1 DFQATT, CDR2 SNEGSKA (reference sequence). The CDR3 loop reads CSARADTQYF. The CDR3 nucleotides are TGCAGTGCTAGGGCAGATACGCAGTATTTT.

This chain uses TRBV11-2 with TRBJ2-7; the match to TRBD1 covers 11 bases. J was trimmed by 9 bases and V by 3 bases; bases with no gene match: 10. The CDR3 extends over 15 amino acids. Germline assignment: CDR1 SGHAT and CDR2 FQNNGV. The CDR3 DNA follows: TGTGCCAGCAGCTTCAGTCCGGACAGGGGGCTGGTGCAGTACTTC. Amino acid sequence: CASSFSPDRGLVQYF.